The clone carrying this TCR beta chain was found once. The antigen is not known. This entry belongs to a study of response to subunit inactivated influenza vaccine. Findings and limits, study-wide: Authors suggested few new T cells are recruited by each seasonal influenza vaccination.

TCRdb re-analysed the RT-PCR reads in MiXCR, keeping a single row per CDR3 protein. The sample contains about 700,000 distinct CDR3 sequences, approximately 15% of which appear only once. The CDR3 extends over 12 amino acids. CDR1 and CDR2 (germline): GTSNPN, SVGIG (reference sequence). V was trimmed by 5 bases and J by 8 bases, leaving 13 bases between them. Sequencing was performed on PBMCs from blood, taken around 15 days before vaccination. This sequence originates from a man aged 45-65 years who received an inactivated influenza vaccine. The chain joins TRBV30 to TRBJ2-4; perhaps TRBD2 as D (7 bases). CDR3 residues: CAWGWEGDIQYF. The CDR3 DNA reads as TGTGCCTGGGGGTGGGAGGGGGACATTCAGTACTTC.